These 17 T cell receptor beta chains came from one sample sequenced in a study of shared clonotypes between healthy human individuals. Terminally differentiated effector memory CD45RA+ cells were excluded by CCR7 positive selection of CD45RO-negative cells. Sequencing used immunoSEQ multiplex PCR; TCRdb keeps in-frame clones, though not all of them. The sample has about 2.2 million clones, just under 95% seen once. The sample comprised naive CD8+ T cells from PBMCs. The receptors derive from a man between 18 and 29 years old in good health. Some clones in this sample may be carry-over from other donors' samples.

The chain links TRBV27 to TRBJ2-3; 10 nucleotides line up with TRBD1. The V gene's germline CDR1 is MNHEY and CDR2 SMNVEV (reference sequence). The trim removed 5 bases at V and 4 bases at J, leaving 3 bases unmatched. This CDR3 has 14 amino acids. The CDR3 coding sequence is TGTGCCAGCAGTGACAGGGGGCGGGCAGATACGCAGTATTTT. Protein sequence: CASSDRGRADTQYF.

This clone was picked up one time. V gene TRBV6-5 combines with J gene TRBJ2-1; 11 nucleotides agree with TRBD1. V lost 2 bases to trimming and J lost 8 bases; unmatched junction nucleotides: 5. The CDR3 loop spans 15 amino acids. Germline assignment: CDR1 MNHEY and CDR2 SVGAGI. CDR3 protein: CASSYPGQGAHEQFF. DNA for the CDR3: TGTGCCAGCAGTTACCCCGGACAGGGGGCCCATGAGCAGTTCTTC.

The chain joins TRBV10-3 to TRBJ2-5; 11 bases are shared with TRBD2. The J call may be wrong; the DNA end is better matched by TRBJ2-7. Per germline, CDR1 ENHRY and CDR2 SYGVKD. The CDR3 runs to 14 residues. The CDR3: CAILSSGRTPEQYF. For the CDR3, the DNA is TGTGCCATCCTATCTAGCGGGAGGACACCCGAGCAGTACTTC.

This rearrangement joins TRBV4-3 to TRBJ1-3, with 8 bases identical to TRBD1. Germline V gene sequence: CDR1 LGHNA, CDR2 YSLEER. The CDR3 is made up of 17 amino acids. V shed 0 bases and J 0 bases; nucleotides not matched to a gene: 4. CDR3 sequence: CASSQDFRGLSGNTIYF. CDR3 sequence (DNA): TGCGCCAGCAGCCAAGATTTCAGGGGGCTCTCTGGAAACACCATATATTTT.

This clone was recorded once. The chain combines TRBV9 with TRBJ1-2, with D maybe TRBD1 (5 bases). Trimming removed 3 bases from V and 2 bases from J, with 11 bases in between. CDR3 length: 14 amino acids. Looked up from germline, CDR1 is SGDLS and CDR2 is YYNGEE. As DNA, the CDR3 is TGTGCCAGCAGCGGGGGCGGTGTAAACTATGGCTACACCTTC. Translating it yields CASSGGGVNYGYTF.

V and J are TRBV27 and TRBJ1-4; 7 bases agree with TRBD1. Germline values: CDR1 MNHEY, CDR2 SMNVEV (reference sequence). With V trimmed by 8 bases and J by 5 bases, 8 bases remained unmatched. This CDR3 spans 14 amino acids. CDR3 DNA sequence: TGTGCCAGCGGAACCAGGGGGGTAAATGAAAAACTGTTTTTT. This codes for CASGTRGVNEKLFF.

This chain links TRBV15 with TRBJ2-1, with 9 nucleotides matching TRBD2. Germline V gene lookup returns CDR1 LNHNV and CDR2 YYDKDF (reference sequence). The CDR3 spans 16 residues. Losses at the gene ends were 2 bases for V and 5 bases for J; bases not matched to a gene: 7. CDR3 sequence: CATSRNSGSPDNEQFF. In nucleotides, the CDR3 is TGTGCCACCAGCAGAAATAGCGGGAGCCCGGACAATGAGCAGTTCTTC.

This chain links TRBV27 with TRBJ1-3; a possible D gene is TRBD1 (6 bases). CDR1 and CDR2 (germline): MNHEY, SMNVEV (reference sequence). The V and J ends lost 2 bases and 7 bases respectively, with 6 bases between them. The CDR3 consists of 12 residues. CDR3 sequence: CASSLRGNTIYF. The CDR3 region has the DNA TGTGCCAGCAGTTTAAGGGGGAACACCATATATTTT.

The gene calls are TRBV10-3 and TRBJ2-1; possible D gene TRBD1, 6 bases. The CDR3 contains 14 residues. Germline CDR1 and CDR2: ENHRY and SYGVKD. V gave up 7 bases and J gave up 3 bases, with 13 bases separating them. The chain's CDR3 is CAIKDEGGYNEQFF. Written as DNA, the CDR3 is TGTGCCATCAAAGACGAAGGGGGCTACAATGAGCAGTTCTTC.

V is TRBV11-2 and J is TRBJ2-7; 9 nucleotides line up with TRBD1. V was pared by 3 bases and J by 1 base, with 4 bases of the junction left unmatched. This CDR3 comprises 15 residues. Germline CDR1 is SGHAT and CDR2 is FQNNGV. CDR3: CASSFQQGASYEQYF. The CDR3 nucleotides are TGTGCCAGCAGCTTTCAACAGGGGGCATCCTACGAGCAGTACTTC.

As regards this clone: Within the sample, other DNA sequences also encode this same CDR3. This chain uses TRBV5-1 with TRBJ2-7, with D hard to call. The V end lost 0 bases, the J end lost 2 bases, and 3 bases lay between the germline ends. Germline V gene data show CDR1 as SGHRS and CDR2 as YFSETQ. This CDR3 comprises 12 residues. The CDR3 nucleotides are TGCGCCAGCAGCTTGGATGCCTACGAGCAGTACTTC. This gives the protein CASSLDAYEQYF.

The chain couples TRBV29-1 to TRBJ1-2, with unresolved D. Germline V CDR1 and CDR2: SQVTM, ANQGSEA. CDR3 length: 11 residues. Trimming cost V 6 bases and J 4 bases, with 9 bases left between them. The CDR3 region has the DNA TGCAGCGTAGGAGTTTCCTATGGCTACACCTTC. Translating gives CSVGVSYGYTF.

As for this clone: Other DNA sequences of this sample code for an identical CDR3. The chain carries TRBV9 and TRBJ2-5; 9 bases agree with TRBD2. The CDR3 loop spans 15 amino acids. Germline CDR1 is SGDLS and CDR2 is YYNGEE. Unmatched junction bases numbered 8, after V lost 3 bases and J lost 5 bases. CDR3: CASSASGTSMETQYF. CDR3 DNA sequence: TGTGCCAGCAGCGCCTCCGGGACTAGCATGGAGACCCAGTACTTC.

This chain connects TRBV11-2 to TRBJ2-5, with TRBD2 matching 15 bases. The CDR3 totals 18 residues. After removal of 0 bases from V and 4 bases from J, the junction contained 6 bases not matched to a gene. CDR1 and CDR2 from the germline V gene are SGHAT and FQNNGV. The CDR3 region is CASSLEGLAGGMRETQYF. The CDR3 DNA follows: TGTGCCAGCAGCTTAGAAGGACTAGCGGGAGGGATGAGAGAGACCCAGTACTTC.

Only one count was recorded for this clone. Other DNA sequences from this sample encode an identical CDR3 as well. The V and J genes are TRBV6-5 and TRBJ1-1, with D unresolved. Trimming pared 2 bases from V and 1 base from J, leaving 5 bases between. The CDR3 runs 13 residues. Germline loops: CDR1 MNHEY, CDR2 SVGAGI. Here the CDR3 DNA reads TGTGCCAGCAGTTACGGTAGGAACACTGAAGCTTTCTTT. The encoded protein is CASSYGRNTEAFF.

The chain joins TRBV6-5 to TRBJ2-1, with a possible D match to TRBD1 (5 bases). The length of the CDR3 is 15 residues. CDR1 MNHEY and CDR2 SVGAGI come from the germline V gene. V was trimmed by 0 bases and J by 8 bases, leaving 14 bases between them. This chain's CDR3 is CASSYSPGILDEQFF. Here the CDR3 DNA reads TGTGCCAGCAGTTACTCTCCAGGGATCTTAGATGAGCAGTTCTTC.

The chain employs TRBV18 and TRBJ2-5, with D possibly TRBD1 on 6 matching bases. The J call may be faulty, since TRBJ2-7 better matches the DNA end. The V gene's germline CDR1 is KGHSH and CDR2 LQKENI. The CDR3 runs to 15 residues. The CDR3 sequence is CASSPAPQGIHEQYF. CDR3 DNA: TGTGCCAGCTCACCAGCCCCTCAGGGGATCCACGAGCAGTACTTC.